The T cell receptor beta chain under discussion was sequenced for a study of T cells in tuberculosis. Study context: A South African cohort included IGRA-negative adolescents, latently infected IGRA-positive adolescents and adults with active tuberculosis. Findings of the study overall: Active tuberculosis alpha repertoires lay closer to GMM-specific TCRs than controls'.

Unsorted cryopreserved PBMC were sequenced, averaging roughly 100,000 T cells per clinical donor. A note on this clone: What it binds is unknown.

Profiled with immunoSEQ multiplex PCR; TCRdb holds only in-frame clones, not every one. This table holds just under 45,000 clones, approximately 94% found once. CDR1 is SGHTA, CDR2 FQGNSA, per germline. This CDR3 is 15 amino acids long. The junction had 6 bases not matched to a gene; V was cut back by 5 bases and J by 0 bases. The receptor's source is a donor under 30 with latent tuberculosis or without tuberculosis infection. Some clones in this sample may be carry-over from other donors' samples. V gene TRBV7-2 combines with J gene TRBJ1-1, with TRBD1 matching 7 bases. The material sequenced was PBMCs. The CDR3 sequence is CASSVQGTMNTEAFF. The CDR3 DNA reads as TGTGCCAGCAGCGTACAGGGGACCATGAACACTGAAGCTTTCTTT. Complete variable domain (other parts from reference TRBV7-2 and TRBJ1-1): GAGVSQSPSNKVTEKGKDVELRCDPISGHTALYWYRQSLGQGLEFLIYFQGNSAPDKSGLPSDRFSAERTGGSVSTLTIQRTQQEDSAVYLCASSVQGTMNTEAFFGQGTRLTVV.